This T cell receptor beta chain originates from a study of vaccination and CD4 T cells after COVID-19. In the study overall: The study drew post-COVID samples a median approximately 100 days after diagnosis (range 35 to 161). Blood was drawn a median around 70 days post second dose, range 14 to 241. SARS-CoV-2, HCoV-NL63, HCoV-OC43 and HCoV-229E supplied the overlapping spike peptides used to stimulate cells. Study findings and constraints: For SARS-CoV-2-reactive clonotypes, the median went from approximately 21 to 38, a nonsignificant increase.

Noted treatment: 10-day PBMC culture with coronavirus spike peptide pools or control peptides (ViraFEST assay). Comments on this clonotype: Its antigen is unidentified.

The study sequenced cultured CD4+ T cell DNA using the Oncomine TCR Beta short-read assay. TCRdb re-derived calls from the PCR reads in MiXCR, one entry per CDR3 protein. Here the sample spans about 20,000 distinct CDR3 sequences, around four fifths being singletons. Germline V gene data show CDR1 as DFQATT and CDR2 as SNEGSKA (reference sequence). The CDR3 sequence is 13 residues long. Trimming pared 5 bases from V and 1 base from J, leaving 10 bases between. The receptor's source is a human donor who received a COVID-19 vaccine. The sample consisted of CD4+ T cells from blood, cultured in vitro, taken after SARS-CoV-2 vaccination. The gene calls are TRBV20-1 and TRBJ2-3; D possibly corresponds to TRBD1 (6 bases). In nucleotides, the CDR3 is TGCAGTGCTGCCACAGGGCGCACAGATACGCAGTATTTT. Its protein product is CSAATGRTDTQYF.